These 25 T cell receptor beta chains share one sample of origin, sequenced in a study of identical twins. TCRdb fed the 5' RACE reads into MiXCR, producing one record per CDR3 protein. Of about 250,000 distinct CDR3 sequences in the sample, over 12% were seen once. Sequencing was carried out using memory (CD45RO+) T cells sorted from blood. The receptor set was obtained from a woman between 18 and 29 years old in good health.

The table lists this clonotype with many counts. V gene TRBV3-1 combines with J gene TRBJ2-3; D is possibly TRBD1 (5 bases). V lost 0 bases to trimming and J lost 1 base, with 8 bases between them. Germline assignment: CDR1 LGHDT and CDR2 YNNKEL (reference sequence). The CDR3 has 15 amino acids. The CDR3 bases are TGTGCCAGCAGCCAAGAGGAAGGGGGCACAGATACGCAGTATTTT. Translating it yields CASSQEEGGTDTQYF.

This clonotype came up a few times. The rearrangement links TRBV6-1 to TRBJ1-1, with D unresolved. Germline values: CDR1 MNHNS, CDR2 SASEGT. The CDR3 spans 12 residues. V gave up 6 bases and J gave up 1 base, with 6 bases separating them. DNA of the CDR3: TGTGCCAGCAGGCAGACGAACACTGAAGCTTTCTTT. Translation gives CASRQTNTEAFF.

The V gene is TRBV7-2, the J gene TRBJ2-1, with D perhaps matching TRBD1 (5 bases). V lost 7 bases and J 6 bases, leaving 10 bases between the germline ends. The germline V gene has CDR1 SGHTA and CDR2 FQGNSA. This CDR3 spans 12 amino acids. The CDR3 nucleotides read TGTGCCAGCAACAAGGGGCTCAATGAGCAGTTCTTC. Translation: CASNKGLNEQFF.

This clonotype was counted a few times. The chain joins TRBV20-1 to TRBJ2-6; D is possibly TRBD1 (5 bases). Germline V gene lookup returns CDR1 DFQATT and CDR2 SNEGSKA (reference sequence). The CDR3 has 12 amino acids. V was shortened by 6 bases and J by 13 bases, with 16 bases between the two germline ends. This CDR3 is CSAEKGAGVLTF. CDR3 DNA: TGCAGTGCCGAAAAAGGGGCAGGGGTCCTGACTTTC.

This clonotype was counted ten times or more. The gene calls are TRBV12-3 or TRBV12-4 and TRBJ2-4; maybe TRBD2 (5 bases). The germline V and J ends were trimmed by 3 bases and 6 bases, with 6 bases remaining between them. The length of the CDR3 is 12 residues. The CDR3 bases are TGTGCCAGCAGTTTCCGGGGAAACATTCAGTACTTC. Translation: CASSFRGNIQYF.

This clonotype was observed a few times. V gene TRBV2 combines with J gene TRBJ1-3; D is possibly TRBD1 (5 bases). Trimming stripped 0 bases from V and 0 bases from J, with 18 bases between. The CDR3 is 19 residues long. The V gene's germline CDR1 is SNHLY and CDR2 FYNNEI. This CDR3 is CASSEALGGGKYSGNTIYF. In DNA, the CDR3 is TGTGCCAGCAGTGAAGCGCTTGGGGGGGGGAAGTACTCTGGAAACACCATATATTTT.

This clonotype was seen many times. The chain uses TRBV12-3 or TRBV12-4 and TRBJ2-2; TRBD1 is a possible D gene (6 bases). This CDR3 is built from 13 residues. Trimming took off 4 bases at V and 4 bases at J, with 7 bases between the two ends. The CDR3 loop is CASSSRGTGELFF. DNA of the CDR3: TGTGCCAGCAGTTCCAGGGGCACCGGGGAGCTGTTTTTT.

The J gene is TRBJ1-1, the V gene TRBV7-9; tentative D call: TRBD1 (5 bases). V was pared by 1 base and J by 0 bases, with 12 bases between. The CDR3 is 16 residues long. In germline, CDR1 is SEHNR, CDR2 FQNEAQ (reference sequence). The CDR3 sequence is CASSLDSGLLNTEAFF. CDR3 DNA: TGTGCCAGCAGCTTAGATTCAGGGCTCTTGAACACTGAAGCTTTCTTT.

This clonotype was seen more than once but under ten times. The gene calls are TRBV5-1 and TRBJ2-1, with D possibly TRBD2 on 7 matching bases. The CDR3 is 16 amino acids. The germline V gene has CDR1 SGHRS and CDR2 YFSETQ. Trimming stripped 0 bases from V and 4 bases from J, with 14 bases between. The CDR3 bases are TGCGCCAGCAGCTTGGCTGGCGGGGGCCGTTACAATGAGCAGTTCTTC. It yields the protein CASSLAGGGRYNEQFF.

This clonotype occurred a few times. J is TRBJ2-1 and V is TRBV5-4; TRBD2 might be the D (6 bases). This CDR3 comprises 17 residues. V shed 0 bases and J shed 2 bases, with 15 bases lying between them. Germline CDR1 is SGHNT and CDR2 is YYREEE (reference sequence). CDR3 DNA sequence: TGTGCCAGCAGCTTGGCCAAGGGAGGTGTTCCCTACAATGAGCAGTTCTTC. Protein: CASSLAKGGVPYNEQFF. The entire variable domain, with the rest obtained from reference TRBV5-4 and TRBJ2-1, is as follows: ETGVTQSPTHLIKTRGQQVTLRCSSQSGHNTVSWYQQALGQGPQFIFQYYREEENGRGNFPPRFSGLQFPNYSSELNVNALELDDSALYLCASSLAKGGVPYNEQFFGPGTRLTVL.

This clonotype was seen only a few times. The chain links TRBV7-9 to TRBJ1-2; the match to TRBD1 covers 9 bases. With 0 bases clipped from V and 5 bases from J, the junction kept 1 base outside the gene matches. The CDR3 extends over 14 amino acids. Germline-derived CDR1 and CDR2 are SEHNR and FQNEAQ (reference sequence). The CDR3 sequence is CASSLAGTGYGYTF. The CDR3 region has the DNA TGTGCCAGCAGCTTAGCTGGGACAGGGTATGGCTACACCTTC.

The CDR3 here is CAIGVQDYNSPLHF. The CDR3 DNA reads as TGTGCCATCGGGGTCCAGGATTACAATTCACCCCTCCACTTT. The V call is TRBV10-3, the J call TRBJ1-6; no firm D call. Trimming removed 8 bases from V and 7 bases from J, with 15 bases in between. The CDR3 sequence is 14 residues long. CDR1 is ENHRY and CDR2 is SYGVKD in the germline V gene.

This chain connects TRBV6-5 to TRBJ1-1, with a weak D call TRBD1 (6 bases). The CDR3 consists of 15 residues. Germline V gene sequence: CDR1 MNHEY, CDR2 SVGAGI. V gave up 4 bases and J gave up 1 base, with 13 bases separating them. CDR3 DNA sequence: TGTGCCAGCAGTTCCGTTGGCAGGGGGAACACTGAAGCTTTCTTT. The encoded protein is CASSSVGRGNTEAFF.

CDR3 nucleotides: TGCAGTGCTAGAGATCGCGGCAGGTTAGCCAAAAACATTCAGTACTTC. Translated: CSARDRGRLAKNIQYF. The chain combines TRBV20-1 with TRBJ2-4; D gene ambiguous. CDR3 size: 16 residues. Trimming removed 0 bases from V and 0 bases from J, with 12 bases in between. CDR1 DFQATT and CDR2 SNEGSKA come from the germline V gene (reference sequence).

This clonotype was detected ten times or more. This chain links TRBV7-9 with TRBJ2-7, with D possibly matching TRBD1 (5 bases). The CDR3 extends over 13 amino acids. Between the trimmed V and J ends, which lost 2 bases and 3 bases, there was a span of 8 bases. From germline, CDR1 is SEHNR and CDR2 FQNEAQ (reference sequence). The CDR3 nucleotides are TGTGCCAGCAGCTTATCGCAGGGCTACGAGCAGTACTTC. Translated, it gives CASSLSQGYEQYF.

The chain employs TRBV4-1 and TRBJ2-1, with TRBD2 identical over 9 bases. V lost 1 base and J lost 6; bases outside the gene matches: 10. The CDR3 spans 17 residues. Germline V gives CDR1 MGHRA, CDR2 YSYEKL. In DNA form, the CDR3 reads TGCGCCAGCAGCCAAGGATGGGCGACTAGCGGTGGCAATGAGCAGTTCTTC. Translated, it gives CASSQGWATSGGNEQFF.

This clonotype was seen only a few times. Here the CDR3 DNA reads TGTGCCACCAGCAGAGAGGGGAGCGGGAATGAGCAGTTCTTC. It codes for CATSREGSGNEQFF. The chain employs TRBV15 and TRBJ2-1, with D maybe TRBD2 (6 bases). The germline V gene has CDR1 LNHNV and CDR2 YYDKDF (reference sequence). Trimming left V 0 bases short and J 7 bases short, with 10 bases between. The CDR3 is made up of 14 amino acids.

The CDR3: CASSPRQMNTEAFF. The CDR3 bases are TGTGCCAGCAGCCCCCGACAGATGAACACTGAAGCTTTCTTT. The chain couples TRBV11-2 to TRBJ1-1; D might be TRBD1 (5 bases). This CDR3 has 14 residues. V was cut by 5 bases and J by 0 bases, with 10 bases left in between. CDR1 and CDR2 from the germline V gene are SGHAT and FQNNGV.

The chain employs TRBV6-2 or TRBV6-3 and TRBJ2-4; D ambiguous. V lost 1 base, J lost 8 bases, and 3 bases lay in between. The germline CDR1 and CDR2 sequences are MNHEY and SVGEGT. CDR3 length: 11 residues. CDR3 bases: TGTGCCAGCAGTTACTTGGACATTCAGTACTTC. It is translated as CASSYLDIQYF.

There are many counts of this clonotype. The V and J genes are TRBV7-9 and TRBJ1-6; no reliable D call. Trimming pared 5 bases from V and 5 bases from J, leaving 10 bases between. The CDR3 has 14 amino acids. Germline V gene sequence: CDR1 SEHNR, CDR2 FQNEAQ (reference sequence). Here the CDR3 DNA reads TGTGCCAGCAGCCCTGACACGGATAATTCACCCCTCCACTTT. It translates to CASSPDTDNSPLHF.

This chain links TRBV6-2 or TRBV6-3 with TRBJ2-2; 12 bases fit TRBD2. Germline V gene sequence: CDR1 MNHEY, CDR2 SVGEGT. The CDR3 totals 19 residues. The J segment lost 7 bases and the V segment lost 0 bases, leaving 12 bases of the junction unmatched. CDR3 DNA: TGTGCCAGCAGTTACTCAAGGCCCGGACTAGCGGGAAGTAGCGGGGAGCTGTTTTTT. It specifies CASSYSRPGLAGSSGELFF.

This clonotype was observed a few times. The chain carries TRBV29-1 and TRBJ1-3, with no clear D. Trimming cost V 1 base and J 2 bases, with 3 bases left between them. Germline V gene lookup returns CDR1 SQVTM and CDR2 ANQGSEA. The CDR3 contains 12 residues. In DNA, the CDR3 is TGCAGCGTTGAAGGAGCTGGAAACACCATATATTTT. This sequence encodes CSVEGAGNTIYF.

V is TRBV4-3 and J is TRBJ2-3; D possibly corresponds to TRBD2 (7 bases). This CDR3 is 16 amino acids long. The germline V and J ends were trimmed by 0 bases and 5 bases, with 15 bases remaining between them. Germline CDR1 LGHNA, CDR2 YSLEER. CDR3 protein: CASSQDDGLGGDTQYF. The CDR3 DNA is TGCGCCAGCAGCCAAGACGACGGACTAGGGGGAGATACGCAGTATTTT.

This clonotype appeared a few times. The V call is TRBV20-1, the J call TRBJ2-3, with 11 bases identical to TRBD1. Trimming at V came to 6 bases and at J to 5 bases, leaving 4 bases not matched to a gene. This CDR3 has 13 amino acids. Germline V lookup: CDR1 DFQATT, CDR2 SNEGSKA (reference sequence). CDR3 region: CSAQGQGGDTQYF. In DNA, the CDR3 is TGCAGTGCCCAGGGACAGGGGGGAGATACGCAGTATTTT.

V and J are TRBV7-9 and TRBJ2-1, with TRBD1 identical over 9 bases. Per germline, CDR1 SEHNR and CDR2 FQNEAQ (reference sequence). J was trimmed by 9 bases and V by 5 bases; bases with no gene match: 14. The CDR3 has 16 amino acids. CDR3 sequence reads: CASSITGGSGRGEQFF. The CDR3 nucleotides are TGTGCCAGCAGCATCACAGGGGGCTCAGGTCGGGGTGAGCAGTTCTTC.